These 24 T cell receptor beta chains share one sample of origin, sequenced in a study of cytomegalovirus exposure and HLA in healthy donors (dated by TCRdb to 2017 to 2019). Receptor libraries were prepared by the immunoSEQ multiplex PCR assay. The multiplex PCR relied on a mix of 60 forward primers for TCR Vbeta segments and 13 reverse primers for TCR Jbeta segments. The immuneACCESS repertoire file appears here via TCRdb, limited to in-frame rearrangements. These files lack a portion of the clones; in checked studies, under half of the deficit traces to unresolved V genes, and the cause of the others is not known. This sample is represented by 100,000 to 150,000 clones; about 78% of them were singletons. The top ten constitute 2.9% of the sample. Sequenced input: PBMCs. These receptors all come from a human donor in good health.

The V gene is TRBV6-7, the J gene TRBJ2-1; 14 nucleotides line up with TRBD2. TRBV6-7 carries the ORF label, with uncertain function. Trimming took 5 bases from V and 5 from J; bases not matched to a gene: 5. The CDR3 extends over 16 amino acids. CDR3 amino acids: CASSPGTSGRNNEQFF. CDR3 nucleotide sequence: TGTGCCAGCAGTCCCGGGACTAGCGGGAGAAACAATGAGCAGTTCTTC.

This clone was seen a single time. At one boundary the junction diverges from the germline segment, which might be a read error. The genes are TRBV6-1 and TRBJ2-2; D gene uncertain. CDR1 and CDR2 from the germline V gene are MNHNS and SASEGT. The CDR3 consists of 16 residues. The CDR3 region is CASSEAGMPYTRELFF. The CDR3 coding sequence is TGTGCCAGCAGTGAAGCGGGCATGCCTTACACCAGGGAGCTGTTTTTT.

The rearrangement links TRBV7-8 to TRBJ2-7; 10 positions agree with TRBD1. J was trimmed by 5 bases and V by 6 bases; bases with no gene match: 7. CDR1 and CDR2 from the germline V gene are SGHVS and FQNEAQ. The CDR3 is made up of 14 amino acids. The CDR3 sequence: CASRSGQGVDEQYF. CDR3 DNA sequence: TGTGCCAGCAGATCTGGACAGGGGGTTGACGAGCAGTACTTC.

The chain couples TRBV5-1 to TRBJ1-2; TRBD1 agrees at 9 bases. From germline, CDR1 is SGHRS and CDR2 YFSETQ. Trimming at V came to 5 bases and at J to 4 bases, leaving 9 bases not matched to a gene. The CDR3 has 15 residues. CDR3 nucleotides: TGCGCCAGCAGGGGGGACAGGGTCGCCTCCTATGGCTACACCTTC. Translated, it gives CASRGDRVASYGYTF.

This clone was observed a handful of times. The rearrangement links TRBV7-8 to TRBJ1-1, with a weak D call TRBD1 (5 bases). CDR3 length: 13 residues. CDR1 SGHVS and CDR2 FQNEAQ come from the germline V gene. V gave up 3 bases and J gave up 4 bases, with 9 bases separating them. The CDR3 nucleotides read TGTGCCAGCAGCTTGTCAGGGCCCACTGAAGCTTTCTTT. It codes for CASSLSGPTEAFF.

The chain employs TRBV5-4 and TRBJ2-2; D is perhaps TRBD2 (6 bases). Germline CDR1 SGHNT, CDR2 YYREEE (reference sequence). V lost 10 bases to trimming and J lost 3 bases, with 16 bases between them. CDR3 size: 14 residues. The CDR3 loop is CASQGGVDTGELFF. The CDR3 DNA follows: TGTGCCTCCCAAGGAGGGGTGGACACCGGGGAGCTGTTTTTT.

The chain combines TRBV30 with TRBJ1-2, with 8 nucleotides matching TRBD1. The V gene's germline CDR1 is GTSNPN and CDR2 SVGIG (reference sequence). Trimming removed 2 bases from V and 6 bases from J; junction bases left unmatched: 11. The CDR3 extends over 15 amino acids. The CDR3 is CAWSFPGGWGDGYTF. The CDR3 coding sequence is TGTGCCTGGAGTTTCCCAGGGGGCTGGGGCGATGGCTACACCTTC.

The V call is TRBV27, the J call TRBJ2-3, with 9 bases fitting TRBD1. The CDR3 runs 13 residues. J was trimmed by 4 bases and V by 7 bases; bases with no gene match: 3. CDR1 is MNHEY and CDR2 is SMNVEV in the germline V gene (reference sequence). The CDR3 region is CASKTGGADTQYF. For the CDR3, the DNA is TGTGCCAGCAAGACAGGGGGAGCAGATACGCAGTATTTT.

CDR3 DNA: TGTGCCATCAGTCCACTGGGGGGGGCGCAATCACCCCTCCACTTT. Its translation is CAISPLGGAQSPLHF. The V and J genes are TRBV10-3 and TRBJ1-6; a weak D match, TRBD1 (6 bases). Germline V gene data show CDR1 as ENHRY and CDR2 as SYGVKD. Trimming removed 5 bases at V and 10 bases at J, with 18 bases between. This CDR3 comprises 15 residues.

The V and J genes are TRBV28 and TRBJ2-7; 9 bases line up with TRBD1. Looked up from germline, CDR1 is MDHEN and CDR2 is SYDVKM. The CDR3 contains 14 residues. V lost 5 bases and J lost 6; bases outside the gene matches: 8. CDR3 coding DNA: TGTGCCAGCAGTCTGACAGGGGGGCGGGTCGAGCAGTACTTC. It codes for CASSLTGGRVEQYF.

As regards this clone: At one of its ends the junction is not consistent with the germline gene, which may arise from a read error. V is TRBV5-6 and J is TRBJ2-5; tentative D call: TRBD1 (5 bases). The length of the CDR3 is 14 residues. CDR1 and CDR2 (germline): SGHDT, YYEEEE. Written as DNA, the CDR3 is TGTGCCAGCAGCCCCCCATGGGGCCAAGGGACCCAGTACTTC. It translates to CASSPPWGQGTQYF.

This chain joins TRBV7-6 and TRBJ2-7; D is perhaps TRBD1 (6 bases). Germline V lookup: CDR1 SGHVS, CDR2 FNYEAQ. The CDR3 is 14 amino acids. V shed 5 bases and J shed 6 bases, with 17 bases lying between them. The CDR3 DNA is TGTGCCAGCAGCCTACAGGGTAGCCTACGCGAGCAGTACTTC. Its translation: CASSLQGSLREQYF.

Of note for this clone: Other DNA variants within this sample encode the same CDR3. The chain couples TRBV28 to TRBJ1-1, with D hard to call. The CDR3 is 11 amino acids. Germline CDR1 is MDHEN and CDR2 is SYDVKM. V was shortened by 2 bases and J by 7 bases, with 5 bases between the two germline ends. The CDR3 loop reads CASSLGGEAFF. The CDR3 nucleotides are TGTGCCAGCAGTTTAGGCGGTGAAGCTTTCTTT.

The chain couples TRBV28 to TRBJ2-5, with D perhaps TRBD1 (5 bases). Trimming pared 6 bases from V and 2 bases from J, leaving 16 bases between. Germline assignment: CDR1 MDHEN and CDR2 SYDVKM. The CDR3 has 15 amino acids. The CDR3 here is CASSLNLRGQETQYF. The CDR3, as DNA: TGTGCCAGCAGCCTAAATTTAAGGGGTCAAGAGACCCAGTACTTC.

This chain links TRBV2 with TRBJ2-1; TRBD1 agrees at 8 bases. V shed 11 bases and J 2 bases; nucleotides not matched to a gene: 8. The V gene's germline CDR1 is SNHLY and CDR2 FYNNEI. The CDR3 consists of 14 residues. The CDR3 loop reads CAVDRGDAYNEQFF. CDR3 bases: TGTGCCGTTGACAGGGGAGACGCCTACAATGAGCAGTTCTTC.

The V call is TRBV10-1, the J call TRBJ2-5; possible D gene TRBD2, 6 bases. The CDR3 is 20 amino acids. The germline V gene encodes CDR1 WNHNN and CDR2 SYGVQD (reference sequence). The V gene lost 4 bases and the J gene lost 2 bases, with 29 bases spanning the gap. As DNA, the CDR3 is TGCGCCAGCAGTGGGCGTCGACAGACGACTAACGAGCGGGTTCAAGAGACCCAGTACTTC. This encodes CASSGRRQTTNERVQETQYF.

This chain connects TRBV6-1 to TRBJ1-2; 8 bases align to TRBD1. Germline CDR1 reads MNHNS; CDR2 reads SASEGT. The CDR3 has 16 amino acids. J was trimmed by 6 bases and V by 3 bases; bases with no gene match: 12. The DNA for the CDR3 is TGTGCCAGCAGTGATCGGACAGGGAGTCAAAGGGATGGCTACACCTTC. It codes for CASSDRTGSQRDGYTF.

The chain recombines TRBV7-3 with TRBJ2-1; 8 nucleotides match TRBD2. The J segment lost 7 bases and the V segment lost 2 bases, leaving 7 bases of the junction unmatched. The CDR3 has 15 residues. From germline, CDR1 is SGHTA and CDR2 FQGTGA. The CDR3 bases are TGTGCCAGCAGCTTACGCAGCGGGAGTATGAATGAGCAGTTCTTC. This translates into CASSLRSGSMNEQFF.

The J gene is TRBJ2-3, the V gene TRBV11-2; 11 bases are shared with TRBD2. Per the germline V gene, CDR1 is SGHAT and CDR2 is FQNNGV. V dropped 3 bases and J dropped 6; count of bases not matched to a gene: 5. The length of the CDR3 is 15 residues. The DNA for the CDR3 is TGTGCCAGCAGCTTTAGCGGGGGGGCACCCGATACGCAGTATTTT. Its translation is CASSFSGGAPDTQYF. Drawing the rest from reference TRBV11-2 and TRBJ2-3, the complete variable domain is EAGVAQSPRYKIIEKRQSVAFWCNPISGHATLYWYQQILGQGPKLLIQFQNNGVVDDSQLPKDRFSAERLKGVDSTLKIQPAKLEDSAVYLCASSFSGGAPDTQYFGPGTRLTVL.

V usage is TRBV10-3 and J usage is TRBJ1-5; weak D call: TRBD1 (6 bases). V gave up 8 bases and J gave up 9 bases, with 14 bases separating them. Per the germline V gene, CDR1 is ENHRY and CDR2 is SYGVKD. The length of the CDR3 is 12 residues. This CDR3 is CAISRGGGPQHF. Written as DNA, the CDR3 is TGTGCCATCTCGAGGGGAGGGGGGCCCCAGCATTTT.

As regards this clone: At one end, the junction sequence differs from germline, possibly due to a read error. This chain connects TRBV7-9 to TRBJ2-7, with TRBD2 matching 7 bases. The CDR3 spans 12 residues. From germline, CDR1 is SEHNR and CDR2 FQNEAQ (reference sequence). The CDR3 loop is CSSSRGSYEQYF. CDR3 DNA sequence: TGTTCCAGCAGCCGCGGGAGCTACGAGCAGTACTTC. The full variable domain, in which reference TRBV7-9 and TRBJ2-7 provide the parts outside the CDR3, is DTGVSQNPRHKITKRGQNVTFRCDPISEHNRLYWYRQTLGQGPEFLTYFQNEAQLEKSRLLSDRFSAERPKGSFSTLEIQRTEQGDSAMYLCSSSRGSYEQYFGPGTRLTVT.

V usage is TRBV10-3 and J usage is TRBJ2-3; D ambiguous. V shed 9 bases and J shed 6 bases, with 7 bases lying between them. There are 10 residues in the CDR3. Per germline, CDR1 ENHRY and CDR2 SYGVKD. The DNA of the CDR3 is TGTGCCATGGCGAGGGATACGCAGTATTTT. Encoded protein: CAMARDTQYF.

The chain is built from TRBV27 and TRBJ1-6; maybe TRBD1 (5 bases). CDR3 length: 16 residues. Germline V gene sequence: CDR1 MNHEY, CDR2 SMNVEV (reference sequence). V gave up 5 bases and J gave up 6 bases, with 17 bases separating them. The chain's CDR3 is CASSPVGGRGNSPLHF. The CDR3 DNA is TGTGCCAGCAGTCCCGTCGGGGGTCGGGGTAATTCACCCCTCCACTTT.

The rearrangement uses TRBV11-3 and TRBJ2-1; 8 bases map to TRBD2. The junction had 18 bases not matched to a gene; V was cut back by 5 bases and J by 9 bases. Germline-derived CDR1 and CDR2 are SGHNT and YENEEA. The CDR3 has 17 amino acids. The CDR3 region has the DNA TGTGCCAGCAGCACAACGCGAGCGGGAGCCAGATCGAGTGAGCAGTTCTTC. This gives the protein CASSTTRAGARSSEQFF.